The 25 T cell receptor beta chains presented below share a single source sample, sequenced in a study of response to subunit inactivated influenza vaccine. MiXCR, run by TCRdb on the RT-PCR reads, gives a single entry per CDR3 protein. This sample has 800,000 or so distinct CDR3 sequences, with less than 25% found just once. The input for sequencing was PBMCs from blood, taken roughly 5 days after vaccination. The receptors originated from a man aged 50-59 years who received an inactivated influenza vaccine.

Ten or more counts support this clonotype. V usage is TRBV7-9 and J usage is TRBJ2-5; D is perhaps TRBD1 (6 bases). The germline gives CDR1 SEHNR, CDR2 FQNEAQ (reference sequence). The CDR3 totals 14 residues. Deletions cut 6 bases from V and 0 bases from J, with 11 bases between. The CDR3 DNA sequence: TGTGCCAGCAGTCTGGACAGCTACCAAGAGACCCAGTACTTC. It encodes CASSLDSYQETQYF.

The V gene is TRBV19, the J gene TRBJ2-5; D gene unclear. CDR1 and CDR2 (germline): LNHDA, SQIVND (reference sequence). The V and J ends lost 0 bases and 5 bases respectively, with 1 base between them. The CDR3 consists of 11 residues. In DNA form, the CDR3 reads TGTGCCAGTAGTATAGACGAGACCCAGTACTTC. Its translation: CASSIDETQYF. Filled out from reference TRBV19 and TRBJ2-5, the complete variable domain reads DGGITQSPKYLFRKEGQNVTLSCEQNLNHDAMYWYRQDPGQGLRLIYYSQIVNDFQKGDIAEGYSVSREKKESFPLTVTSAQKNPTAFYLCASSIDETQYFGPGTRLLVL.

This clonotype was seen a few times. No DNA is shown, since the ends of the CDR3 on it are uncertain; the CDR3 is the one TCRdb lists. The chain couples TRBV12-3 or TRBV12-4 to TRBJ1-6; TRBD1, the D gene given by the table, was not confirmed from the DNA. With termini counted, the CDR3 has 14 amino acids. CDR3 amino acids: CASSSSTGGIPLHF.

The chain is built from TRBV7-9 and TRBJ2-7; D call uncertain. The germline V gene has CDR1 SEHNR and CDR2 FQNEAQ (reference sequence). The CDR3 totals 14 residues. The ends were cut back, 2 bases at V and 4 bases at J, with 12 bases in the middle. The CDR3 nucleotides are TGTGCCAGCAGCTTAACCCCTGCCGATTACGAGCAGTACTTC. Translated, it gives CASSLTPADYEQYF.

This clonotype has only a few counts. This chain connects TRBV20-1 to TRBJ2-1; 15 bases fit TRBD2. The V gene end was trimmed by 5 bases and the J gene end by 7 bases; junction bases not matched to a gene: 6. The CDR3 is 15 residues long. Per germline, CDR1 DFQATT and CDR2 SNEGSKA (reference sequence). CDR3 sequence reads: CSAPSGTSGRNEQFF. The CDR3 nucleotides are TGCAGTGCTCCCTCCGGGACTAGCGGGAGGAATGAGCAGTTCTTC.

This clonotype was seen only a few times. The chain links TRBV5-1 to TRBJ1-2; D is undetermined. Germline-derived CDR1 and CDR2 are SGHRS and YFSETQ. The CDR3 spans 13 residues. V gave up 5 bases and J gave up 1 base, with 9 bases separating them. The CDR3 reads CASRPTVNYGYTF. CDR3 DNA: TGCGCCAGCAGACCAACAGTTAACTATGGCTACACCTTC.

A note on this clonotype: A much larger clone is a single base away; this may be a read error. This chain links TRBV20-1 with TRBJ2-7; a possible D gene is TRBD1 (5 bases). V shed 3 bases and J shed 0 bases, with 6 bases lying between them. Germline CDR1 DFQATT, CDR2 SNEGSKA (reference sequence). The CDR3 has 12 residues. CDR3 DNA: TGCAGTGCTAGGGACACCTCCTACGAGCAGTACTTC. It encodes CSARDTSYEQYF.

This clonotype appeared a few times. The chain couples TRBV7-2 to TRBJ2-6, with a weak D call TRBD1 (6 bases). V lost 5 bases, J lost 0 bases, and 14 bases lay in between. Germline V gives CDR1 SGHTA, CDR2 FQGNSA. There are 17 residues in the CDR3. This chain's CDR3 is CASSAKGQLSGANVLTF. The DNA for the CDR3 is TGTGCCAGCAGCGCTAAAGGACAGCTCTCTGGGGCCAACGTCCTGACTTTC.

This chain links TRBV4-1 with TRBJ2-1; no definite D call. The CDR3 has 14 residues. Trimming took 1 base from V and 5 from J, leaving 9 bases between them. CDR1 is MGHRA and CDR2 is YSYEKL in the germline V gene. The chain's CDR3 is CASSQGVWNNEQFF. The CDR3 nucleotides read TGCGCCAGCAGCCAAGGCGTGTGGAACAATGAGCAGTTCTTC.

In its sample, this clonotype was seen a few times. V usage is TRBV12-3 or TRBV12-4 and J usage is TRBJ2-7; 11 bases line up with TRBD2. The CDR3 spans 15 residues. V shed 6 bases and J 3 bases; nucleotides not matched to a gene: 7. CDR3 protein: CASRPTSGGRYEQYF. CDR3 in DNA: TGTGCCAGCAGACCCACTAGCGGGGGCCGCTACGAGCAGTACTTC.

J is TRBJ2-7 and V is TRBV19; possibly TRBD1 for D (6 bases). From germline, CDR1 is LNHDA and CDR2 SQIVND (reference sequence). Trimming took 3 bases from V and 7 from J, leaving 16 bases between them. The CDR3 loop spans 14 amino acids. CDR3 amino acids: CASSIRRGGWEQYF. For the CDR3, the DNA is TGTGCCAGTAGTATCCGGAGAGGGGGATGGGAGCAGTACTTC.

This chain uses TRBV5-6 with TRBJ2-7; TRBD1 is a possible D gene (5 bases). This CDR3 contains 15 residues. The V and J ends lost 2 bases and 3 bases respectively, with 15 bases between them. In germline, CDR1 is SGHDT, CDR2 YYEEEE. CDR3 DNA: TGTGCCAGCAGCTTCGGATCAGGGCGAAGCTACGAGCAGTACTTC. Translated, it gives CASSFGSGRSYEQYF.

The chain recombines TRBV29-1 with TRBJ2-1; the match to TRBD1 covers 8 bases. Germline loops: CDR1 SQVTM, CDR2 ANQGSEA. The CDR3 has 15 residues. The V and J ends lost 0 bases and 9 bases, in that order; junction bases with no gene match: 10. In nucleotides, the CDR3 is TGCAGCGTTGAAGACTACAGGGGGATGGAGGGTGAGCAGTTCTTC. This gives the protein CSVEDYRGMEGEQFF.

The chain joins TRBV20-1 to TRBJ1-5, with no clear D. The V gene lost 3 bases and the J gene lost 5 bases, with 11 bases spanning the gap. The CDR3 loop spans 13 amino acids. Germline loops: CDR1 DFQATT, CDR2 SNEGSKA (reference sequence). The CDR3 DNA reads TGCAGTGCTAGGCTGGGAGTAGATCAGCCCCAGCATTTT. Translating it yields CSARLGVDQPQHF.

Concerning this clonotype: The CDR3 end shows no conserved phenylalanine or tryptophan, and so a read error is likely. J is TRBJ2-7 and V is TRBV27; weak D call: TRBD1 (6 bases). This CDR3 region has 14 residues. Germline CDR1 is MNHEY and CDR2 is SMNVEV (reference sequence). V lost 6 bases, J lost 4 bases, and 16 bases lay in between. The CDR3 sequence is CASSLQGRRYEQYL. CDR3 in DNA: TGTGCCAGCAGCTTACAGGGCCGTCGTTACGAGCAGTACCTC.

This rearrangement joins TRBV18 to TRBJ2-7, with a weak D call TRBD1 (5 bases). There are 16 residues in the CDR3. The germline CDR1 and CDR2 sequences are KGHSH and LQKENI. V gave up 2 bases and J gave up 6 bases, with 20 bases separating them. The CDR3 region has the DNA TGTGCCAGCTCACCAAGGGCAGGGCGGCTCATCGGCGAGCAGTACTTC. It codes for CASSPRAGRLIGEQYF. The full variable domain, with the rest looked up from reference TRBV18 and TRBJ2-7, is NAGVMQNPRHLVRRRGQEARLRCSPMKGHSHVYWYRQLPEEGLKFMVYLQKENIIDESGMPKERFSAEFPKEGPSILRIQQVVRGDSAAYFCASSPRAGRLIGEQYFGPGTRLTVT.

This clonotype was detected only a few times. J is TRBJ2-7 and V is TRBV20-1; 14 bases fit TRBD2. This CDR3 is 15 amino acids long. Germline CDR1 and CDR2: DFQATT and SNEGSKA (reference sequence). V lost 1 base to trimming and J lost 5 bases; unmatched junction nucleotides: 4. The CDR3 DNA reads TGCAGTGCTAGAGGTCGGACTAGCGGGAGGAACGAGCAGTACTTC. Translation gives CSARGRTSGRNEQYF.

The chain links TRBV7-6 to TRBJ2-1; 12 bases agree with TRBD1. The germline V gene encodes CDR1 SGHVS and CDR2 FNYEAQ. J gave up 8 bases and V 1 base, and 6 bases lay outside the gene matches. This CDR3 spans 16 amino acids. The CDR3 coding sequence is TGTGCCAGCAGCTTAGTGTTAGGGACAGGGGGCCATGAGCAGTTCTTC. Its translation is CASSLVLGTGGHEQFF. Drawing the rest from reference TRBV7-6 and TRBJ2-1, the complete variable domain is GAGVSQSPRYKVTKRGQDVALRCDPISGHVSLYWYRQALGQGPEFLTYFNYEAQQDKSGLPNDRFSAERPEGSISTLTIQRTEQRDSAMYRCASSLVLGTGGHEQFFGPGTRLTVL.

The CDR3 is CASSPNSDYKFF. CDR3 DNA sequence: TGTGCCAGCAGCCCCAATTCGGACTATAAGTTCTTC. V is TRBV7-3 and J is TRBJ2-1; D might be TRBD2 (6 bases). Trimming stripped 5 bases from V and 14 bases from J, with 16 bases between. Germline V lookup: CDR1 SGHTA, CDR2 FQGTGA. The CDR3 is 12 amino acids.

The genes are TRBV24-1 and TRBJ2-1, with TRBD2 matching 10 bases. The CDR3 is 14 amino acids. V gave up 6 bases and J gave up 7 bases; unmatched junction bases: 5. Germline CDR1 reads KGHDR; CDR2 reads SFDVKD. CDR3 sequence: CATSPLTSGNEQFF. Written as DNA, the CDR3 is TGTGCCACCAGTCCCTTGACTAGCGGGAATGAGCAGTTCTTC.

The chain is built from TRBV20-1 and TRBJ1-5; D gene uncertain. The germline CDR1 and CDR2 sequences are DFQATT and SNEGSKA (reference sequence). The CDR3 runs to 14 residues. V shed 2 bases and J shed 1 base, with 9 bases lying between them. CDR3 nucleotide sequence: TGCAGTGCTAGACTGGGAGAGAGCAATCAGCCCCAGCATTTT. It yields the protein CSARLGESNQPQHF.

This clonotype showed up just a few times. The CDR3 DNA is TGTGCCATCAATTGGGCGCGCACAGATACGCAGTATTTT. Translation: CAINWARTDTQYF. The chain carries TRBV10-3 and TRBJ2-3; unclear D gene. Germline V CDR1 and CDR2: ENHRY, SYGVKD. This CDR3 has 13 residues. The V end was cut by 7 bases, the J end by 1 base, with 9 bases between.

Only a few counts were recorded for this clonotype. The CDR3 protein is CASSKEGSSYNEQFF. DNA for the CDR3: TGTGCCAGCAGCAAAGAAGGAAGCTCCTACAATGAGCAGTTCTTC. This rearrangement joins TRBV11-3 to TRBJ2-1; no clear D gene. V dropped 5 bases and J dropped 0 bases, with 11 bases sitting between them. Germline V CDR1 and CDR2: SGHNT, YENEEA. CDR3 length equals 15 residues. The entire variable domain, with the rest obtained from reference TRBV11-3 and TRBJ2-1, is as follows: EAGVVQSPRYKIIEKKQPVAFWCNPISGHNTLYWYLQNLGQGPELLIRYENEEAVDDSQLPKDRFSAERLKGVDSTLKIQPAELGDSAVYLCASSKEGSSYNEQFFGPGTRLTVL.

This clonotype was seen ten or more times. The J gene is TRBJ2-1, the V gene TRBV12-3 or TRBV12-4, with a possible D match to TRBD1 (6 bases). The CDR3 is made up of 15 amino acids. The V and J ends lost 5 bases and 11 bases respectively, with 22 bases between them. CDR3 coding DNA: TGTGCCAGCAGTGAACAGGGCAGTTACAATGATAAGCAGTTCTTC. This gives the protein CASSEQGSYNDKQFF.

The table lists this clonotype with a few counts. The chain uses TRBV5-1 and TRBJ2-7; 9 positions match TRBD1. Trimming at V came to 3 bases and at J to 3 bases, leaving 7 bases not matched to a gene. This CDR3 comprises 15 residues. Looked up from germline, CDR1 is SGHRS and CDR2 is YFSETQ. The CDR3 region is CASSSLQGANYEQYF. The CDR3 bases are TGCGCCAGCAGCTCACTACAGGGGGCCAACTACGAGCAGTACTTC.